The entry that follows covers one T cell receptor beta chain sequence. The junction departs from the called germline gene at one end, perhaps through a read error. These data are taken from a study of tumor and adjacent non-tumor tissue in lung cancer. CDR1 MNHEY and CDR2 SVGAGI come from the germline V gene. This CDR3 is built from 15 residues. The library came from three nested PCR rounds adapted from ARM-PCR protocols. TCRdb independently ran MiXCR on the multiplex PCR reads; one entry per CDR3 protein. The data show under 95,000 distinct CDR3 sequences, roughly two thirds seen once. This sample's RNA came from whole unsorted tissue.

The sample was lung tumor tissue. This chain joins TRBV6-5 and TRBJ2-5, with TRBD2 identical over 9 bases. The receptor was isolated from a man between 65 and 85 years old with non-small cell lung cancer. CDR3 DNA: TGTGTCAGCAGTGCCATCGTAGCGGGAGCTGAGACCCGGTACTTC. As protein: CVSSAIVAGAETRYF.